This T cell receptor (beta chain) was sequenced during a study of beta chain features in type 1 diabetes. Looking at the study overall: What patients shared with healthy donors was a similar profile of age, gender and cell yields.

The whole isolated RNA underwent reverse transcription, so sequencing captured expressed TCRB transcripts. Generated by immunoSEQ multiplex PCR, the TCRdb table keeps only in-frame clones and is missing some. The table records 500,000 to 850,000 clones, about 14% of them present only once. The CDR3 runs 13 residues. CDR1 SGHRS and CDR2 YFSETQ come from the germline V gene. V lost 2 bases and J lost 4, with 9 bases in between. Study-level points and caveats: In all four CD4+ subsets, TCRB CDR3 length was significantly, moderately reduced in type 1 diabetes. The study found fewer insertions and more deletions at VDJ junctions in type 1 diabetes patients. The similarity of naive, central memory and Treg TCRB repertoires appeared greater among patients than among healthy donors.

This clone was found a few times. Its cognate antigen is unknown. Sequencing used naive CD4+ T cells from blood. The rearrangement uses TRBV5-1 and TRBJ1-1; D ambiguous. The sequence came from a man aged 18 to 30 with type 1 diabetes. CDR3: CASSFSESTEAFF. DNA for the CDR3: TGCGCCAGCAGCTTCTCTGAGAGCACTGAAGCTTTCTTT.